These T cell receptor beta chains were read from a single sample in a study of cytomegalovirus exposure and HLA in healthy donors. Assay: immunoSEQ multiplex PCR; the TCRdb copy retains only in-frame clones and omits some. The sample yields 80,000 to 100,000 clones, about 81% seen once. The sample consisted of PBMCs. Every receptor here comes from a man between 18 and 35 years old in good health and CMV-seropositive. Each CDR3 is given without its conserved first and last residue. A D gene is named only where the DNA matches it firmly.

D: TRBD1; J: TRBJ1-5; V: TRBV6-5; CDR3: ASGTTGASHQPQH
D: TRBD1; J: TRBJ2-5; V: TRBV27; CDR3: ASSPYDRGQETQY
D: TRBD1; J: TRBJ1-2; V: TRBV30; CDR3: AWRTLGDRRRNGYT
D: -; J: TRBJ1-5; V: TRBV27; CDR3: ASSLGAFGSNQPQH
D: TRBD2; J: TRBJ2-5; V: TRBV10-3; CDR3: AAKAGGPGKETQY
D: TRBD2; J: TRBJ2-1; V: TRBV7-6; CDR3: ASERGPYNEQF
D: TRBD1; J: TRBJ1-1; V: TRBV6-1; CDR3: ASRSGTGGNTEAF
D: -; J: TRBJ2-3; V: TRBV27; CDR3: ASKYSTTDTQY
D: TRBD2; J: TRBJ2-1; V: TRBV29-1; CDR3: SVARTSGGNRGGEQF
D: TRBD1; J: TRBJ1-5; V: TRBV7-9; CDR3: ASSPTGADQPQH
D: TRBD2; J: TRBJ2-5; V: TRBV5-1; CDR3: ASSWAGRGGPETQY
D: TRBD1; J: TRBJ1-2; V: TRBV7-2; CDR3: ASSLARGHGYT
D: TRBD2; J: TRBJ2-3; V: TRBV9; CDR3: ASSVDGGGSTDTQY
D: -; J: -; V: TRBV5-4; CDR3: ASSLSREQY
D: -; J: TRBJ2-1; V: TRBV28; CDR3: ASSHERSLHSEQF
D: -; J: TRBJ2-4; V: TRBV28; CDR3: ASSSVPVNIQY
D: -; J: TRBJ2-5; V: TRBV5-1; CDR3: ASSLAAGFQETQY
D: -; J: TRBJ1-3; V: TRBV5-1; CDR3: ASSPQDFSGNTIY
D: -; J: TRBJ2-1; V: TRBV7-9; CDR3: ASSPGTDSYNEQF
D: TRBD1; J: TRBJ1-1; V: TRBV29-1; CDR3: SVGRAGGHTEAF
D: -; J: TRBJ1-2; V: TRBV10-3; CDR3: AISGGQGDNYGYT
D: -; J: TRBJ2-7; V: TRBV25-1; CDR3: ASSDRRYEQY
D: TRBD1; J: TRBJ1-5; V: TRBV27; CDR3: ASRGQGPQPQH
D: -; J: TRBJ2-7; V: TRBV7-2; CDR3: ASSLAQEYEQY
D: -; J: TRBJ1-5; V: TRBV6-5; CDR3: ASSFSRKESNQPQH
D: TRBD2; J: TRBJ2-5; V: TRBV12-5; CDR3: ASGRSGGEETQY
D: -; J: TRBJ1-5; V: TRBV28; CDR3: ASSFTGNRHQPQH
D: -; J: TRBJ2-1; V: TRBV6-4; CDR3: ASSQRSAGSYNEQF